This TCR beta chain was profiled in a study of blood T cell repertoires in COVID-19. The overall study: Acute and convalescent COVID-19 specimens originated in the United States, Italy and Spain. Sources were T cells, B-cell-depleted T cells, or PBMCs; the material itself was cDNA or gDNA.

Original processing notes: The assay estimated nucleated cells by amplifying reference gene primers. Libraries were prepared by immunoSEQ multiplex PCR; TCRdb keeps only in-frame clonotypes and omits some of them. D and trimming come from the DNA, and the V and J calls and clone size come from that table. This sample has fewer than 300,000 clones, with approximately 81% found just once. Germline V gene data show CDR1 as GTSNPN and CDR2 as SVGIG (reference sequence). CDR3 size: 11 residues. The ends were cut back, 4 bases at V and 0 bases at J, with 3 bases in the middle. This clone was observed once. This clonotype was sampled from a woman aged 18-29 years with acute or convalescent COVID-19. What was sequenced was peripheral blood. This chain connects TRBV30 to TRBJ1-2, with D uncertain. The CDR3 sequence is CAWTANYGYTF. The CDR3 region has the DNA TGTGCCTGGACAGCTAACTATGGCTACACCTTC.